These 18 T cell receptor beta chains were all obtained from the same sample, sequenced in a study of shared clonotypes between healthy human individuals. CD8 cells regarded as naive lacked CD45RO, were positively chosen for CCR7, and omitted terminally differentiated effector memory CD45RA+ cells. Clones were read by immunoSEQ multiplex PCR, and TCRdb kept only the in-frame ones, dropping some. The sample contains some 2 million clones, around 96% of which appear only once. Sequencing used naive CD8+ T cells sorted from blood. The receptors stem from a man aged 18 to 30 in good health.

V and J are TRBV30 and TRBJ2-5, with D perhaps TRBD1 or TRBD2 (5 bases each). The CDR3 totals 15 residues. V was shortened by 0 bases and J by 0 bases, with 11 bases between the two germline ends. CDR1 and CDR2 from the germline V gene are GTSNPN and SVGIG (reference sequence). The CDR3 reads CAWSVLGTYQETQYF. CDR3 DNA: TGTGCCTGGAGTGTACTTGGGACCTACCAAGAGACCCAGTACTTC.

The V gene is TRBV19, the J gene TRBJ2-7; D unresolved. CDR3 size: 10 residues. Germline V CDR1 and CDR2: LNHDA, SQIVND (reference sequence). The V end was cut by 5 bases, the J end by 12 bases, with 11 bases between. This CDR3 reads CASSSRLSYF. CDR3 DNA: TGTGCCAGTAGTTCGAGACTTTCGTACTTC.

The CDR3 reads CASSQERGTTYEQYF. The CDR3 DNA reads as TGCGCCAGCAGCCAAGAACGGGGGACCACCTACGAGCAGTACTTC. This chain joins TRBV4-1 and TRBJ2-7, with D perhaps matching TRBD2 (6 bases). The V gene lost 0 bases and the J gene lost 2 bases, with 11 bases spanning the gap. This CDR3 region has 15 residues. Germline CDR1 is MGHRA and CDR2 is YSYEKL.

The gene calls are TRBV6-1 and TRBJ2-7; TRBD2 matches at 7 bases. V trimming: 1 base; J trimming: 0 bases; junction bases outside the gene matches: 9. CDR3 length: 17 residues. CDR1 is MNHNS and CDR2 is SASEGT in the germline V gene. CDR3 coding DNA: TGTGCCAGCAGTGAAGTCATAGCGGGTGGGAGCTCCTACGAGCAGTACTTC. Amino acid sequence: CASSEVIAGGSSYEQYF.

The rearrangement links TRBV21-1 to TRBJ2-7; TRBD2 reflects the table's D call only, with no check against the DNA. TRBV21-1 is a pseudogene locus. The CDR3 totals 15 residues. The DNA for the CDR3 is TGTGCCAGCAGCAAAGGAGGCTTGGTAGCGGGAGAGCAGTACTTC. Protein: CASSKGGLVAGEQYF.

V is TRBV5-5 and J is TRBJ1-1; the D gene is possibly TRBD1 (5 bases). CDR1 SGHKS and CDR2 YYEKEE come from the germline V gene (reference sequence). Trimming stripped 6 bases from V and 1 base from J, with 22 bases between. The CDR3 spans 17 residues. In DNA, the CDR3 is TGTGCCAGCACCCACCCCCCCCAATCGGGGGAGAACACTGAAGCTTTCTTT. Translated, it gives CASTHPPQSGENTEAFF. Together with reference TRBV5-5 and TRBJ1-1, the CDR3 gives the full variable domain: DAGVTQSPTHLIKTRGQQVTLRCSPISGHKSVSWYQQVLGQGPQFIFQYYEKEERGRGNFPDRFSARQFPNYSSELNVNALLLGDSALYLCASTHPPQSGENTEAFFGQGTRLTVV.

This clone was picked up a small number of times. This chain joins TRBV4-1 and TRBJ1-1; no clear D. V lost 0 bases and J lost 4, with 18 bases in between. The germline V gene encodes CDR1 MGHRA and CDR2 YSYEKL. The CDR3 has 17 residues. DNA of the CDR3: TGCGCCAGCAGCCAAGATATGGATGGCGAGTTCGGCACTGAAGCTTTCTTT. Protein: CASSQDMDGEFGTEAFF.

This clone was counted once. The chain carries TRBV6-1 and TRBJ1-4, with TRBD1 identical over 7 bases. There are 15 residues in the CDR3. With 3 bases clipped from V and 8 bases from J, the junction kept 9 bases outside the gene matches. Germline V gene data show CDR1 as MNHNS and CDR2 as SASEGT. The CDR3, as DNA: TGTGCCAGCAGTGACAGGGACAGTAGGAAGGAAAAACTGTTTTTT. Translation: CASSDRDSRKEKLFF.

The chain is built from TRBV9 and TRBJ2-2; D is perhaps TRBD2 (5 bases). In germline, CDR1 is SGDLS, CDR2 YYNGEE. Trimming stripped 4 bases from V and 3 bases from J, with 7 bases between. The CDR3 totals 13 residues. DNA of the CDR3: TGTGCCAGCAGCTTTAGCGACACCGGGGAGCTGTTTTTT. Its translation is CASSFSDTGELFF.

V usage is TRBV7-9 and J usage is TRBJ2-7; a weak D match, TRBD2 (6 bases). V lost 5 bases, J lost 10 bases, and 24 bases lay in between. Looked up from germline, CDR1 is SEHNR and CDR2 is FQNEAQ (reference sequence). This CDR3 region has 15 residues. The CDR3 region is CASSLGGVGSTSQYF. CDR3 DNA sequence: TGTGCCAGCAGCCTGGGCGGGGTAGGGTCTACTTCCCAGTACTTC.

The chain uses TRBV6-5 and TRBJ2-1; 9 bases are shared with TRBD2. The CDR3 contains 15 residues. V lost 7 bases to trimming and J lost 3 bases; unmatched junction nucleotides: 7. The V gene's germline CDR1 is MNHEY and CDR2 SVGAGI. The CDR3 DNA is TGTGCCAGCATTCCTATAGCGGGAGTCTACAATGAGCAGTTCTTC. It codes for CASIPIAGVYNEQFF.

The gene calls are TRBV10-3 and TRBJ2-3; no reliable D call. Trimming removed 0 bases at V and 3 bases at J, with 10 bases between. Germline V gene lookup returns CDR1 ENHRY and CDR2 SYGVKD. The CDR3 covers 15 residues. CDR3 bases: TGTGCCATCAGTGAGTCGACTCTAAGTACAGATACGCAGTATTTT. It encodes CAISESTLSTDTQYF.

This clone was picked up one time. This chain connects TRBV9 to TRBJ1-2; D gene unclear. The CDR3 has 15 residues. V lost 1 base and J lost 4, with 14 bases in between. Germline loops: CDR1 SGDLS, CDR2 YYNGEE. CDR3 protein: CASSVKMDPSYGYTF. The CDR3 DNA sequence: TGTGCCAGCAGCGTAAAGATGGATCCGAGCTATGGCTACACCTTC.

The chain carries TRBV27 and TRBJ1-2; a weak D match, TRBD1 (5 bases). The germline V gene encodes CDR1 MNHEY and CDR2 SMNVEV (reference sequence). The CDR3 spans 14 residues. Trimming left V 4 bases short and J 4 bases short, with 13 bases between. CDR3 in amino acids: CASSSLRGRYGYTF. DNA of the CDR3: TGTGCCAGCAGTTCCCTTCGGGGCCGCTATGGCTACACCTTC.

The chain carries TRBV9 and TRBJ2-7; the match to TRBD2 covers 9 bases. CDR1 and CDR2 from the germline V gene are SGDLS and YYNGEE. The CDR3 length is 15 residues. Trimming cost V 0 bases and J 5 bases; bases outside gene matches: 6. CDR3 sequence reads: CASSVGTSGLHEQYF. The CDR3 DNA sequence: TGTGCCAGCAGCGTAGGCACTAGCGGGCTCCACGAGCAGTACTTC.

The V and J genes are TRBV9 and TRBJ1-2; D not resolved. Germline CDR1 reads SGDLS; CDR2 reads YYNGEE. The CDR3 is made up of 15 amino acids. Trimming stripped 4 bases from V and 8 bases from J, with 21 bases between. The CDR3 is CASSILSSESRGYTF. In nucleotides, the CDR3 is TGTGCCAGCAGCATCCTCTCGAGCGAATCGCGGGGCTACACCTTC.

On this clone: The sample holds other DNA sequences that translate to the same CDR3. J is TRBJ1-1 and V is TRBV4-3; D gene ambiguous. Germline values: CDR1 LGHNA, CDR2 YSLEER. The CDR3 loop spans 16 amino acids. V was trimmed by 0 bases and J by 0 bases, leaving 11 bases between them. In DNA form, the CDR3 reads TGCGCCAGCAGCCAAGATGGTGAGGGATTGAACACTGAAGCTTTCTTT. Protein product: CASSQDGEGLNTEAFF.

The genes are TRBV19 and TRBJ1-6; 10 nucleotides match TRBD1. This CDR3 is built from 15 residues. Germline V CDR1 and CDR2: LNHDA, SQIVND (reference sequence). J was trimmed by 3 bases and V by 6 bases; bases with no gene match: 2. CDR3 protein: CASRDRGDYNSPLHF. CDR3 bases: TGTGCCAGTAGGGACAGGGGGGACTATAATTCACCCCTCCACTTT.